The 20 T cell receptor beta chains reported below all come from one sample, sequenced in a study of cytomegalovirus exposure and HLA in healthy donors (TCRdb year 2017). The library was made by the immunoSEQ multiplex PCR assay. For the multiplex PCR, a mixture combining 60 forward primers for TCR Vbeta segments and 13 reverse primers for TCR Jbeta segments was used. Here the immuneACCESS table is served through TCRdb, limited to in-frame sequences with V and J called. Missing clones are a known gap in these copies; in checked studies unresolved V genes cover under half, and the rest lacks a known reason. The sample contains under 150,000 clones, 65% to 85% of them found a single time. Jointly, the top ten make up just under 1% of the sample. The sample consisted of PBMCs. The source of these receptors is a man between 18 and 29 years old in good health and CMV-seronegative.

The chain carries TRBV9 and TRBJ1-6; TRBD1 is a possible D gene (5 bases). The CDR3 covers 14 residues. Germline-derived CDR1 and CDR2 are SGDLS and YYNGEE. V shed 3 bases and J shed 8 bases, with 12 bases lying between them. Here the CDR3 reads CASSGDSWYSPLHF. The CDR3 bases are TGTGCCAGCAGCGGCGACAGTTGGTATTCACCCCTCCACTTT.

V usage is TRBV15 and J usage is TRBJ1-5, with D unclear. The CDR3 is made up of 14 amino acids. The germline CDR1 and CDR2 sequences are LNHNV and YYDKDF (reference sequence). Between the trimmed V and J ends, which lost 1 base and 6 bases, there was a span of 10 bases. CDR3 protein: CATSRAAQLQPQHF. CDR3 sequence (DNA): TGTGCCACCAGCAGAGCGGCACAGCTTCAGCCCCAGCATTTT.

The genes are TRBV7-2 and TRBJ1-1; D uncertain. Germline V gives CDR1 SGHTA, CDR2 FQGNSA. This CDR3 is 16 amino acids long. Trimming removed 0 bases at V and 0 bases at J, with 11 bases between. The CDR3 region is CASSLATALVNTEAFF. The CDR3 nucleotides read TGTGCCAGCAGCTTAGCCACAGCATTGGTGAACACTGAAGCTTTCTTT. Together with reference TRBV7-2 and TRBJ1-1, the CDR3 gives the full variable domain: GAGVSQSPSNKVTEKGKDVELRCDPISGHTALYWYRQSLGQGLEFLIYFQGNSAPDKSGLPSDRFSAERTGGSVSTLTIQRTQQEDSAVYLCASSLATALVNTEAFFGQGTRLTVV.

V and J are TRBV19 and TRBJ2-7, with 8 bases that match TRBD1. Germline lookup yields CDR1 LNHDA and CDR2 SQIVND (reference sequence). This CDR3 contains 17 residues. V shed 5 bases and J 3 bases; nucleotides not matched to a gene: 15. The CDR3 reads CASSSLVGRGRIYEQYF. In nucleotides, the CDR3 is TGTGCCAGTAGTTCACTAGTGGGCAGGGGGCGCATCTACGAGCAGTACTTC.

Comment on this clone: One junction end disagrees with the germline gene, perhaps due to a read error. V gene TRBV14 combines with J gene TRBJ1-1, with no clear D. CDR3 size: 16 residues. The germline gives CDR1 SGHDN, CDR2 FVKESK. CDR3 bases: TGTGCCAGCAGTCAAGAAATGGGTTACAGGAACACTGAAGCTTTCTTT. This encodes CASSQEMGYRNTEAFF.

The chain combines TRBV27 with TRBJ2-2; D remains unclear. Per germline, CDR1 MNHEY and CDR2 SMNVEV (reference sequence). V shed 2 bases and J shed 2 bases, with 6 bases lying between them. The CDR3 contains 14 residues. In DNA form, the CDR3 reads TGTGCCAGCAGTTTAAACTCAAACACCGGGGAGCTGTTTTTT. It codes for CASSLNSNTGELFF.

This sequence joins TRBV7-3 and TRBJ1-2; D perhaps matches TRBD1 (5 bases). CDR1 and CDR2 (germline): SGHTA, FQGTGA. This CDR3 is 14 amino acids long. Deletions cut 5 bases from V and 4 bases from J, with 14 bases between. CDR3 DNA sequence: TGTGCCAGCAGCCCCCAGGGTTATAGCTATGGCTACACCTTC. Translating gives CASSPQGYSYGYTF.

The chain couples TRBV7-8 to TRBJ1-2; 8 nucleotides align to TRBD1. CDR3 length: 16 amino acids. Germline loops: CDR1 SGHVS, CDR2 FQNEAQ. J was trimmed by 4 bases and V by 5 bases; bases with no gene match: 12. Written as DNA, the CDR3 is TGTGCCAGCAGCCCCAGTCGGACAGGGTTTACCTATGGCTACACCTTC. Protein: CASSPSRTGFTYGYTF.

This chain uses TRBV18 with TRBJ1-1; TRBD1 matches at 8 bases. This CDR3 is 14 amino acids long. The junction had 5 bases not matched to a gene; V was cut back by 3 bases and J by 5 bases. Germline CDR1 reads KGHSH; CDR2 reads LQKENI. The CDR3 nucleotides are TGTGCCAGCTCACCGCAGACAGGGGAAACTGAAGCTTTCTTT. Amino acid sequence: CASSPQTGETEAFF.

This clone has more than one count but fewer than ten. The J gene is TRBJ2-7, the V gene TRBV7-8; TRBD1 matches at 8 bases. J lost 6 bases, V lost 2 bases, and 3 bases had no gene match. Germline lookup yields CDR1 SGHVS and CDR2 FQNEAQ. The CDR3 spans 13 residues. Written as DNA, the CDR3 is TGTGCCAGCAGCTTATCCGACAGGGGCGAGCAGTACTTC. Translated: CASSLSDRGEQYF.

V and J are TRBV5-8 and TRBJ2-5; 9 nucleotides align to TRBD1. The trim removed 3 bases at V and 4 bases at J, leaving 4 bases unmatched. The CDR3 runs to 14 residues. The germline CDR1 and CDR2 sequences are SGHTS and YDEGEE. Here the CDR3 DNA reads TGTGCCAGCAGCTCGGGACAGGGTCCAGAGACCCAGTACTTC. It is translated as CASSSGQGPETQYF.

This clone was seen a few times. J is TRBJ2-5 and V is TRBV4-1, with 7 bases that match TRBD1. Germline CDR1 and CDR2: MGHRA and YSYEKL. J gave up 2 bases and V 1 base, and 4 bases lay outside the gene matches. The CDR3 is made up of 15 amino acids. DNA for the CDR3: TGCGCCAGCAGCCAAGGACAGGGCGATCAAGAGACCCAGTACTTC. It is translated as CASSQGQGDQETQYF.

Turning to this clone: The sample carries other DNA sequences with the same CDR3. The rearrangement joins TRBV5-6 to TRBJ2-4; no reliable D call. V shed 0 bases and J shed 1 base, with 8 bases lying between them. This CDR3 contains 15 residues. Germline V gives CDR1 SGHDT, CDR2 YYEEEE. The DNA for the CDR3 is TGTGCCAGCAGCTTGGCAGGTGGTGCCAAAAACATTCAGTACTTC. Residues: CASSLAGGAKNIQYF.

V is TRBV13 and J is TRBJ1-4; D not certain. Germline loops: CDR1 PRHDT, CDR2 FYEKMQ (reference sequence). V was cut by 5 bases and J by 4 bases, with 11 bases left in between. The CDR3 loop spans 14 amino acids. The CDR3 DNA follows: TGTGCCAGCAGCCCCCGCCACGGTAATGAAAAACTGTTTTTT. Protein sequence: CASSPRHGNEKLFF.

The chain recombines TRBV9 with TRBJ1-2; 7 nucleotides match TRBD1. CDR3 size: 13 residues. The ends lost 3 bases at V and 8 bases at J; junction bases unmatched: 7. Germline V lookup: CDR1 SGDLS, CDR2 YYNGEE. The CDR3 DNA follows: TGTGCCAGCAGCGGAGGGGGCGCGGAGGGCTACACCTTC. Translation gives CASSGGGAEGYTF.

In regard to this clone: The sample holds other DNA sequences that translate to the same CDR3. The chain is built from TRBV5-6 and TRBJ2-5, with 10 bases identical to TRBD1. J lost 4 bases, V lost 3 bases, and 6 bases had no gene match. Germline CDR1 reads SGHDT; CDR2 reads YYEEEE. CDR3 length equals 15 residues. The CDR3 nucleotides are TGTGCCAGCAGCTCCTCCGGGACAGGGGTAGAGACCCAGTACTTC. Protein sequence: CASSSSGTGVETQYF.

J is TRBJ2-7 and V is TRBV19; 9 bases agree with TRBD1. Germline assignment: CDR1 LNHDA and CDR2 SQIVND (reference sequence). V was clipped by 6 bases and J by 1 base; unmatched bases: 4. The CDR3 runs to 14 residues. The DNA of the CDR3 is TGTGCCAGTAGCTCAGACAGGGGGTCCTACGAGCAGTACTTC. Amino acids: CASSSDRGSYEQYF.

The rearrangement links TRBV5-6 to TRBJ2-5, with D possibly matching TRBD2 (6 bases). The V end lost 0 bases, the J end lost 7 bases, and 10 bases lay between the germline ends. The CDR3 loop spans 13 amino acids. Germline values: CDR1 SGHDT, CDR2 YYEEEE. The CDR3 region has the DNA TGTGCCAGCAGCTTGGCCCACGGGGGGACCCAGTACTTC. Amino acids: CASSLAHGGTQYF.

The chain recombines TRBV5-1 with TRBJ2-2; 8 positions match TRBD2. The CDR3 is 16 residues long. Germline CDR1 SGHRS, CDR2 YFSETQ. The trim removed 4 bases at V and 1 base at J, leaving 6 bases unmatched. CDR3 nucleotide sequence: TGCGCCAGCAGCGCAACGCGGGGGGAGAACACCGGGGAGCTGTTTTTT. It codes for CASSATRGENTGELFF.

V usage is TRBV4-3 and J usage is TRBJ1-2, with D uncertain. The length of the CDR3 is 14 residues. The germline V gene has CDR1 LGHNA and CDR2 YSLEER. V was trimmed by 1 base and J by 0 bases, leaving 6 bases between them. CDR3 residues: CASSQGLSNYGYTF. The CDR3 DNA reads TGCGCCAGCAGCCAAGGACTGTCTAACTATGGCTACACCTTC.